The source of this T cell receptor beta chain is a study of CD8 T cells in ankylosing spondylitis. General study points: Typical of ankylosing spondylitis blood, it appeared, was a TCR beta motif of under 10 highly homologous variants. Clones that were linked to disease were CD8+ and were relatively rare in peripheral blood. Past research had described some motif variants in reactive arthritis synovial fluid and blood. According to the report, clones linked to the disease were significantly enriched in matched synovial fluid samples taken from ankylosing spondylitis patients.

This clonotype was observed a handful of times. Its antigen is undetermined. Preparation of TCR beta libraries was done by quantitative 5'-RACE with molecular barcodes. MiXCR was run by TCRdb on the 5' RACE reads, yielding one entry per CDR3 protein. The data show some 800,000 distinct CDR3 sequences, with about an eighth seen just once and roughly 0.51% held by the top ten. The TCR comes from a male donor with ankylosing spondylitis. The material sequenced was blood, either unsorted or a sorted T cell fraction (not recorded which).

CDR3: CASSLALTSSTGELFF. Written as DNA, the CDR3 is TGTGCCAGCAGCTTAGCCCTGACCAGTTCGACCGGGGAGCTGTTTTTT. The rearrangement uses TRBV7-2 and TRBJ2-2; D remains unclear. This CDR3 is 16 amino acids long. Germline lookup yields CDR1 SGHTA and CDR2 FQGNSA. V was cut by 0 bases and J by 5 bases, with 13 bases left in between.